These T cell receptor beta chains were read from a single sample in a study of CD4 T cells in relation to SARS-CoV-2 and coronaviruses. These receptors' antigens are unknown. Some clones are missing from TCRdb's copy, which holds only in-frame ones; the method was immunoSEQ multiplex PCR. This sample has 20,000 or so clones, with 68% found just once. Sequencing was done on a sample of CD4+ T cells from PBMCs, cultured in vitro. These receptors originate from a human donor in good health. CDR3s include the opening cysteine and the closing phenylalanine or tryptophan. A D gene is named only where the DNA matches it firmly. Expanded clones get a size class; other rows say once, few or many, or leave the size out.

clone_size j_call d_call v_call cdr3_aa cdr3_nt
NA TRBJ2-3 NA TRBV21-1 CASTDRARGRWVDTQYF TGTGCCAGCACCGATCGCGCCCGTGGGAGGTGGGTAGATACGCAGTATTTT
NA TRBJ1-5 NA TRBV10-2 CASSDLDQPQHF TGCGCCAGCAGTGACTTAGATCAGCCCCAGCATTTT
few TRBJ1-2 NA TRBV21-1 CASMLRQAFYYGYTF TGTGCCAGCATGCTTAGACAGGCGTTTTACTATGGCTACACCTTC
NA TRBJ2-1 NA TRBV7-6 CASSLAAGPLYHNEQFF TGTGCCAGCAGCTTAGCGGCGGGCCCACTCTATCACAATGAGCAGTTCTTC
NA TRBJ2-3 NA TRBV5-4 CASSTHPRATDTQYF TGTGCCAGCAGCACTCACCCCCGGGCCACAGATACGCAGTATTTT
NA TRBJ2-5 NA TRBV5-1 CASSLVRGGETQYF TGCGCCAGCAGCTTAGTGCGGGGTGGGGAGACCCAGTACTTC
NA TRBJ1-5 NA TRBV7-6 CASSSTTQPQHF TGTGCCAGCAGCTCTACAACCCAGCCCCAGCATTTT
NA TRBJ2-7 NA TRBV6-5 CATKGTYEQYF TGTGCCACGAAGGGCACCTACGAGCAGTACTTC
NA TRBJ2-3 TRBD2 TRBV7-2 CASSSRGGGPRDTQYF TGTGCCAGCAGCTCACGGGGCGGGGGGCCCCGAGATACGCAGTATTTT
few TRBJ2-5 NA TRBV5-1 CASSRPPETQYF TGCGCCAGCAGCAGACCTCCCGAGACCCAGTACTTC
NA TRBJ2-7 NA TRBV21-1 CASSSGAGGRLAYEQYF TGTGCCAGCAGCAGCGGAGCGGGAGGACGCCTCGCCTACGAGCAGTACTTT
NA TRBJ2-2 NA TRBV2 CASHRAQLAGELFF TGTGCCAGTCACAGGGCCCAACTCGCCGGGGAGCTGTTTTTT
once TRBJ2-1 TRBD2 TRBV10-3 CAISPTSGRASGEQFF TGTGCCATCAGCCCTACTAGCGGGAGGGCTAGCGGTGAGCAGTTCTTC
NA TRBJ1-1 TRBD1 TRBV5-1 CASSLGGQNAEAFF TGCGCCAGCAGCTTGGGGGGACAGAACGCTGAAGCTTTCTTT
few TRBJ1-4 NA TRBV4-1 CASSQEGGIAEKLFF TGCGCCAGCAGCCAAGAAGGCGGTATTGCTGAAAAACTGTTTTTT
NA TRBJ2-1 NA TRBV15 CATDQDRYNEQFF TGTGCCACCGATCAGGACAGATACAATGAGCAGTTCTTC
NA TRBJ2-7 TRBD2 TRBV3-1/TRBV3-2 CASSRGGGASGEQYF TGTGCCAGCAGCCGGGGGGGAGGGGCTAGCGGAGAGCAGTACTTC
NA TRBJ1-1 NA TRBV18 CASLPGTLNTEAFF TGTGCCAGCTTACCCGGGACACTGAACACTGAAGCTTTCTTT
NA TRBJ1-1 NA TRBV19 CASRNGGDYGTEAFF TGTGCCAGTAGGAATGGCGGGGATTACGGAACTGAAGCTTTCTTT
once TRBJ2-5 NA TRBV27 CASRFRGQETQYF TGTGCCAGCAGATTCAGAGGGCAAGAGACCCAGTACTTC
NA TRBJ2-7 TRBD2 TRBV20-1 CSALSGDEQYF TGCAGTGCTCTTAGCGGGGACGAGCAGTACTTC
NA TRBJ2-7 NA TRBV6-5 CASSPETSHEQYF TGTGCCAGCAGCCCCGAGACATCCCACGAGCAGTACTTC
NA TRBJ1-2 NA TRBV7-3 CASSLEGGYGYTF TGTGCCAGCAGTCTTGAGGGTGGCTATGGCTACACCTTC
few TRBJ1-1 NA TRBV11-3 CASSLSPKEGEAFF TGTGCCAGCAGCTTATCCCCGAAAGAGGGTGAAGCTTTCTTT
NA TRBJ1-1 TRBD1 TRBV11-2 CASSHGQGGTEAFF TGTGCCAGCAGCCACGGACAGGGAGGTACTGAAGCTTTCTTT
NA TRBJ2-2 NA TRBV6-5 CASSYLGGWSTGELFF TGTGCCAGCAGTTATCTGGGAGGCTGGTCCACCGGGGAGCTGTTTTTT
few TRBJ2-2 TRBD1 TRBV12-3/TRBV12-4 CASKTGVGGELFF TGTGCCAGCAAAACAGGGGTTGGCGGGGAGCTGTTTTTT
NA TRBJ1-5 NA TRBV6-5 CASKLQGVSNQPQHF TGTGCCAGCAAACTGCAGGGTGTGAGCAATCAGCCCCAGCATTTT
few TRBJ2-7 NA TRBV7-2 CASSRDNYEQYF TGTGCCAGCAGCCGGGACAACTACGAGCAGTACTTC
NA TRBJ1-5 NA TRBV2 CASSEMGESNQPQHF TGTGCCAGCAGTGAAATGGGGGAGAGCAATCAGCCCCAGCATTTT
NA TRBJ2-1 NA TRBV30 CAWTGNEQFF TGTGCCTGGACGGGGAATGAGCAGTTCTTC
once TRBJ1-5 TRBD1 TRBV2 CASREQGTGPQHF TGTGCCAGCAGGGAACAGGGGACTGGGCCCCAGCATTTT
NA TRBJ2-4 TRBD1 TRBV5-4 CASGQGNAKNIQYF TGTGCCAGCGGACAGGGAAATGCCAAAAACATTCAGTACTTC
NA TRBJ1-2 NA TRBV4-3 CASSQDPGRSYGYTF TGCGCCAGCAGCCAAGATCCGGGCAGAAGCTATGGCTACACCTTC
NA TRBJ2-2 TRBD1 TRBV9 CASSVGRGGQGRVTGELFF TGTGCCAGCAGCGTAGGACGTGGGGGACAGGGCAGGGTCACCGGGGAGCTGTTTTTT
NA TRBJ2-7 NA TRBV28 CASSLRLDTLSYEQYF TGTGCCAGCAGTTTACGCCTCGACACCCTGTCCTACGAGCAGTACTTC
NA TRBJ2-3 TRBD2 TRBV7-7 CASSLGSGAPTDTQYF TGTGCTAGCAGCTTGGGTAGCGGGGCTCCCACAGATACGCAGTATTTT
NA TRBJ1-2 NA TRBV5-6 CASSNLTLMGVNYGYTF TGTGCCAGCAGCAATTTAACCTTGATGGGCGTAAACTATGGCTACACCTTC
NA TRBJ1-1 NA TRBV11-2 CASSLPLQAFF TGTGCCAGCAGCTTGCCCTTGCAAGCTTTCTTT
NA TRBJ1-2 TRBD1 TRBV5-1 CASSHGQGVYTF TGCGCCAGCAGCCACGGTCAGGGGGTTTACACCTTC
NA TRBJ1-3 NA TRBV9 CASSVGVVSGNTIYF TGTGCCAGCAGCGTAGGGGTCGTCTCTGGAAACACCATATATTTT
NA TRBJ2-7 NA TRBV12-5 CASGPPGLRLGQYF TGTGCTAGTGGCCCGCCGGGACTTAGGCTCGGGCAGTACTTC
NA TRBJ2-1 TRBD1 TRBV5-6 CASSFGTGSYNEQFF TGTGCCAGCAGTTTCGGGACAGGGTCTTATAATGAGCAGTTCTTC
NA TRBJ1-5 TRBD1 TRBV7-9 CASSLGQGANQPQHF TGTGCCAGCAGCTTAGGTCAGGGGGCCAATCAGCCCCAGCATTTT
NA TRBJ2-1 NA TRBV9 CASSRTRGYNEQFF TGTGCCAGCAGCCGAACAAGAGGGTACAATGAGCAGTTCTTC
NA TRBJ2-7 TRBD2 TRBV6-1 CASSEERDSYEQYF TGTGCCAGCAGTGAAGAGCGGGATTCCTACGAGCAGTACTTC
once TRBJ1-2 TRBD1 TRBV6-5 CASSPGTGGMDGYTF TGTGCCAGCAGTCCCGGGACAGGGGGTATGGATGGCTACACCTTC
NA TRBJ2-4 NA TRBV4-3 CASSQADSIKNIQYF TGCGCCAGCAGCCAAGCGGACTCAATCAAAAACATTCAGTACTTC